This TCR beta chain was captured by sequencing in a study of early stage breast cancer tumors. At the level of the study: Of around 16 invasive breast tumors, about a dozen were hormone receptor-positive, HER2-negative. Study-wide points: Most shared enriched TCRB sequences were commonly generated ones. Compared with adjacent normal breast tissue, tumors showed approximately 2.5-fold greater T cell density and higher clonality.

Clones were sequenced by immunoSEQ multiplex PCR, and TCRdb holds only the in-frame ones, with some missing. The table records 50,000 to 65,000 clones, just over 90% of them present only once. Notes on this clone: The antigen remains unidentified.

Germline CDR1 LNHDA, CDR2 SQIVND (reference sequence). V was clipped by 3 bases and J by 2 bases, with 8 bases between them. This CDR3 contains 13 residues. The rearrangement joins TRBV19 to TRBJ2-7; maybe TRBD1 (6 bases). The clonotype originates from a person aged 65 to 79 with breast cancer. What was sequenced was blood. As DNA, the CDR3 is TGTGCCAGTAGTATGAACAGGGCCTACGAGCAGTACTTC. Residues: CASSMNRAYEQYF.